What follows are 16 T cell receptor beta chains derived from one specimen sequenced in a study of Graves' ophthalmopathy and Graves' hyperthyroidism. Scientists amplified the TCR beta CDR3 regions from RNA transcripts. The authors performed first-round RT-PCR with HTBI primers and then a second-round multiplex PCR. One entry per CDR3 protein results from TCRdb running MiXCR on the multiplex PCR reads. The table records roughly 700,000 distinct CDR3 sequences, about 44% of them present only once. The sample taken for sequencing was peripheral blood. All receptors come from an adult man with Graves' ophthalmopathy.

This chain uses TRBV2 with TRBJ1-6; D might be TRBD1 (6 bases). V lost 4 bases, J lost 9 bases, and 10 bases lay in between. The germline V gene has CDR1 SNHLY and CDR2 FYNNEI. This CDR3 is 13 amino acids long. As DNA, the CDR3 is TGTGCCAGCAGTGCGGGGGGCGGTTCACCCCTCCACTTT. Encoded protein: CASSAGGGSPLHF.

This rearrangement joins TRBV15 to TRBJ1-5, with 9 nucleotides matching TRBD1. Germline loops: CDR1 LNHNV, CDR2 YYDKDF (reference sequence). Germline trimming cut 0 bases from V and 3 bases from J; bases unmatched to any gene: 3. The CDR3 runs 16 residues. In nucleotides, the CDR3 is TGTGCCACCAGCAGAGAAGGACAGGGGATCAATCAGCCCCAGCATTTT. Translation gives CATSREGQGINQPQHF. The variable domain in full, with the rest retrieved from reference TRBV15 and TRBJ1-5, is DAMVIQNPRYQVTQFGKPVTLSCSQTLNHNVMYWYQQKSSQAPKLLFHYYDKDFNNEADTPDNFQSRRPNTSFCFLDIRSPGLGDTAMYLCATSREGQGINQPQHFGDGTRLSIL.

V and J are TRBV19 and TRBJ1-3; 9 bases map to TRBD1. The V and J ends lost 4 bases and 3 bases, in that order; junction bases with no gene match: 4. Germline V lookup: CDR1 LNHDA, CDR2 SQIVND (reference sequence). The CDR3 is 15 residues long. The CDR3 DNA reads as TGTGCCAGTAGTACGCCGGGACAGGGTGGAAACACCATATATTTT. It specifies CASSTPGQGGNTIYF.

This clonotype was recorded a few times. This chain links TRBV7-9 with TRBJ2-7, with D maybe TRBD1 (6 bases). The germline V and J ends were trimmed by 4 bases and 3 bases, with 19 bases remaining between them. Germline V gene lookup returns CDR1 SEHNR and CDR2 FQNEAQ (reference sequence). The CDR3 is 16 residues long. CDR3: CASSWYRVGTNYEQYF. CDR3 coding DNA: TGTGCCAGCAGCTGGTACAGGGTTGGGACAAACTACGAGCAGTACTTC.

This clonotype was seen only a few times. The V and J genes are TRBV9 and TRBJ1-6; no clear D gene. From germline, CDR1 is SGDLS and CDR2 YYNGEE. The CDR3 is 16 amino acids. V was clipped by 4 bases and J by 8 bases, with 19 bases between them. The CDR3 region has the DNA TGTGCCAGCAGCCAAGACTGGGGAGGGAGGGATTCACCCCTCCACTTT. It specifies CASSQDWGGRDSPLHF. The whole variable domain, filled in from reference TRBV9 and TRBJ1-6, reads DSGVTQTPKHLITATGQRVTLRCSPRSGDLSVYWYQQSLDQGLQFLIQYYNGEERAKGNILERFSAQQFPDLHSELNLSSLELGDSALYFCASSQDWGGRDSPLHFGNGTRLTVT.

This chain uses TRBV20-1 with TRBJ1-2; D remains ambiguous. Trimming cost V 7 bases and J 0 bases, with 6 bases left between them. This CDR3 comprises 11 residues. Germline V gene lookup returns CDR1 DFQATT and CDR2 SNEGSKA (reference sequence). The CDR3 nucleotides are TGCAGTGTGAGAGCTAACTATGGCTACACCTTC. This encodes CSVRANYGYTF.

CDR3 residues: CASRTGYSQPQHF. CDR3 nucleotides: TGTGCCAGCAGGACAGGCTATAGTCAGCCCCAGCATTTT. The V and J genes are TRBV6-5 and TRBJ1-5; TRBD1 is a possible D gene (6 bases). This CDR3 contains 13 residues. Trimming cost V 6 bases and J 6 bases, with 12 bases left between them. CDR1 and CDR2 from the germline V gene are MNHEY and SVGAGI.

The genes are TRBV10-3 and TRBJ2-7, with D possibly matching TRBD2 (6 bases). Germline CDR1 and CDR2: ENHRY and SYGVKD. The germline V and J ends were trimmed by 10 bases and 2 bases, with 18 bases remaining between them. There are 14 residues in the CDR3. CDR3 amino acids: CASSKRDSTYEQYF. CDR3 in DNA: TGTGCCAGCAGCAAACGGGACTCCACCTACGAGCAGTACTTC.

This clonotype was seen once. It is likely a read error, because the conserved phenylalanine at the end of the CDR3 is missing. The chain carries TRBV20-1 and TRBJ2-7; D gene uncertain. Per the germline V gene, CDR1 is DFQATT and CDR2 is SNEGSKA (reference sequence). The ends were cut back, 2 bases at V and 5 bases at J, with 10 bases in the middle. This CDR3 is 12 amino acids long. The CDR3 DNA reads as TGCAGTGCTAGACTGGGTGTCCACGAGCAGTACTGC. Amino acids: CSARLGVHEQYC.

The chain joins TRBV2 to TRBJ1-2; maybe TRBD1 (6 bases). Trimming took off 5 bases at V and 2 bases at J, with 18 bases between the two ends. The CDR3 runs to 16 residues. Germline values: CDR1 SNHLY, CDR2 FYNNEI. The CDR3 reads CASSLSVGGANYGYTF. The CDR3 DNA reads TGTGCCAGCAGTTTAAGTGTTGGGGGCGCAAACTATGGCTACACCTTC.

This clonotype was picked up a small number of times. The rearrangement joins TRBV9 to TRBJ1-2; D is unresolved. CDR1 and CDR2 from the germline V gene are SGDLS and YYNGEE. This CDR3 contains 15 residues. Trimming stripped 0 bases from V and 3 bases from J, with 12 bases between. CDR3 in amino acids: CASSVEAVAYYGYTF. The CDR3 bases are TGTGCCAGCAGCGTAGAGGCAGTTGCTTACTATGGCTACACCTTC.

The chain carries TRBV13 and TRBJ2-7; possibly TRBD1 or TRBD2 for D (5 bases each). V gave up 6 bases and J gave up 2 bases, with 14 bases separating them. CDR3 length: 14 amino acids. Germline assignment: CDR1 PRHDT and CDR2 FYEKMQ (reference sequence). CDR3 DNA: TGTGCCAGCAGTTCCCAGGGACGGACCTACGAGCAGTACTTC. It translates to CASSSQGRTYEQYF. The full variable domain, rest sourced from reference TRBV13 and TRBJ2-7, is AAGVIQSPRHLIKEKRETATLKCYPIPRHDTVYWYQQGPGQDPQFLISFYEKMQSDKGSIPDRFSAQQFSDYHSELNMSSLELGDSALYFCASSSQGRTYEQYFGPGTRLTVT.

This clonotype has at least ten counts. This sequence joins TRBV7-9 and TRBJ1-3; 7 bases match TRBD1. Germline CDR1 and CDR2: SEHNR and FQNEAQ (reference sequence). Germline trimming cut 0 bases from V and 4 bases from J; bases unmatched to any gene: 6. This CDR3 is 16 amino acids long. In DNA form, the CDR3 reads TGTGCCAGCAGCTTAGCTACCGGGACAGCCGGAAACACCATATATTTT. As protein: CASSLATGTAGNTIYF.

This clonotype has a count of ten or more. This chain uses TRBV14 with TRBJ1-1; tentative D call: TRBD1 (6 bases). From germline, CDR1 is SGHDN and CDR2 FVKESK. The CDR3 length is 14 residues. V gave up 3 bases and J gave up 3 bases, with 11 bases separating them. Written as DNA, the CDR3 is TGTGCCAGCAGCCACCGACAGGTATACACTGAAGCTTTCTTT. Its protein is CASSHRQVYTEAFF.

This clonotype was observed many times. The chain uses TRBV19 and TRBJ1-2; D might be TRBD1 (6 bases). V lost 4 bases to trimming and J lost 4 bases, with 16 bases between them. The CDR3 contains 15 residues. Per germline, CDR1 LNHDA and CDR2 SQIVND (reference sequence). CDR3: CASSRHRDISYGYTF. The CDR3 coding sequence is TGTGCCAGTAGTAGACACCGGGACATCAGCTATGGCTACACCTTC.

In its sample, this clonotype was seen many times. J is TRBJ1-1 and V is TRBV7-9, with D unclear. V was clipped by 2 bases and J by 2 bases, with 9 bases between them. Germline loops: CDR1 SEHNR, CDR2 FQNEAQ (reference sequence). CDR3 length: 14 amino acids. As DNA, the CDR3 is TGTGCCAGCAGCTTAAGACCGTTAAACACTGAAGCTTTCTTT. As protein: CASSLRPLNTEAFF.